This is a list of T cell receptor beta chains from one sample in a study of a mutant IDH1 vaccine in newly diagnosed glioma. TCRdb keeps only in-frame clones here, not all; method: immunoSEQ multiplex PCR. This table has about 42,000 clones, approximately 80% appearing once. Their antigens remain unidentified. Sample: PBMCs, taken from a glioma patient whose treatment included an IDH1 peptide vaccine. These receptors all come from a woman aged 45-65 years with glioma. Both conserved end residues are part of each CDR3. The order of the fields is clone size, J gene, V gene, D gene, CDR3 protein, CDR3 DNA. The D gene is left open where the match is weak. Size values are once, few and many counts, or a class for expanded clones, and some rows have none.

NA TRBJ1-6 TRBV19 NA CASRVGTEVGSPLHF TGTGCCAGTAGGGTCGGGACTGAGGTTGGTTCACCCCTCCACTTT
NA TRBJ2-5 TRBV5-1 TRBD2 CASSPGSGGGETQYF TGCGCCAGCAGCCCAGGGAGCGGGGGGGGAGAGACCCAGTACTTC
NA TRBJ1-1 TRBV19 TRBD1 CASSVQGMNTEAFF TGTGCCAGTAGTGTACAGGGGATGAACACTGAAGCTTTCTTT
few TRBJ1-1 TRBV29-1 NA CSPTRSMNTEAFF TGCAGCCCTACAAGGAGCATGAACACTGAAGCTTTCTTT
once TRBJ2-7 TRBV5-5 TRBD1 CASSFSGTGTYEQYF TGTGCCAGCAGCTTCTCCGGGACAGGGACATACGAGCAGTACTTC
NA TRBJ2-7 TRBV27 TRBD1 CASSRQGADGEQYF TGTGCCAGCAGCCGACAGGGGGCAGACGGCGAGCAGTACTTC
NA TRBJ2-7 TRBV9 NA CASSTQGAREEQYF TGTGCCAGCAGCACCCAGGGAGCGCGTGAAGAGCAGTACTTC
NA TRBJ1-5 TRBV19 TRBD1 CASTPGTGGNQPQHF TGTGCCAGTACCCCCGGGACAGGGGGCAATCAGCCCCAGCATTTT
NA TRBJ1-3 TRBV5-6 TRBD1 CASSRGGFSGNTIYF TGTGCCAGCAGCCGAGGGGGCTTCTCTGGAAACACCATATATTTT
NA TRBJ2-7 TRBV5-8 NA CASSLVYEQYF TGTGCCAGCAGCTTGGTCTACGAGCAGTACTTC
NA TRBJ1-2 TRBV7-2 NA CASSLGSYGYTF TGTGCCAGCAGCTTGGGAAGTTATGGCTACACCTTC
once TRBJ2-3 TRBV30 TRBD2 CAWSVSGGADTQYF TGTGCCTGGAGTGTAAGCGGGGGGGCGGATACGCAGTATTTT
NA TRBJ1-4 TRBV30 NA CAWADNEKLFF TGTGCCTGGGCCGATAATGAAAAACTGTTTTTT
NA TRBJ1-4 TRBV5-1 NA CASSLSAGEEKLFF TGCGCCAGCAGCTTGTCAGCAGGGGAGGAAAAACTGTTTTTT
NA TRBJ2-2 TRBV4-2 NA CASSQQNQMGLFF TGTGCCAGCAGCCAACAAAACCAGATGGGGCTGTTTTTT
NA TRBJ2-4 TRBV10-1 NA CASSEGSKNIQYF TGCGCCAGCAGTGAGGGTAGCAAAAACATTCAGTACTTC
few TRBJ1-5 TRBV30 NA CAWSVATEPQHF TGTGCCTGGAGTGTAGCGACAGAGCCCCAGCATTTT
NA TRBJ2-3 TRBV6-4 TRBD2 CASRNGGSDTQYF TGTGCCAGCAGAAACGGGGGGTCAGATACGCAGTATTTT
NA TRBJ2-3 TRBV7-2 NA CASSFRTQGGPDTQYF TGTGCCAGCAGCTTCCGAACCCAGGGTGGGCCAGATACGCAGTATTTT
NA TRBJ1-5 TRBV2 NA CASSEALSRGQPQHF TGTGCCAGCAGTGAAGCGCTTAGTAGGGGGCAGCCCCAGCATTTT
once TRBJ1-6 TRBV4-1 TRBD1 CASSQVAGGFGSYNSPLHF TGCGCCAGCAGCCAAGTTGCAGGGGGTTTCGGGTCCTATAATTCACCCCTCCACTTT
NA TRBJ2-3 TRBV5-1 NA CASSDGTVSTDTQYF TGCGCCAGCAGCGACGGGACGGTGAGCACAGATACGCAGTATTTT
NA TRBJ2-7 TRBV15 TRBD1 CATRGQGPYEQYF TGTGCCACCAGGGGACAGGGGCCCTACGAGCAGTACTTC
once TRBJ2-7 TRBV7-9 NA CASSLAASSYEQYF TGTGCCAGCAGCTTAGCAGCTAGCTCCTACGAGCAGTACTTC
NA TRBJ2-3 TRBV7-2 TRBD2 CASSFSGLAGPDTQYF TGTGCCAGCAGCTTTTCGGGACTAGCGGGGCCAGATACGCAGTATTTT
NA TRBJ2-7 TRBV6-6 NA CASRTGETGEQYF TGTGCCAGCAGAACGGGAGAAACGGGGGAGCAGTACTTC
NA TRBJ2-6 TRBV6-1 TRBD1 CASSGTGTGGAGANVLTF TGTGCCAGCAGTGGTACCGGGACAGGGGGCGCTGGGGCCAACGTCCTGACTTTC
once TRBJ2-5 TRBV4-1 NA CASRGLGQETQYF TGCGCCAGTAGGGGCCTAGGACAAGAGACCCAGTACTTC
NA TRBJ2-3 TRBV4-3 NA CASSQEKDRAIHTQYF TGCGCCAGCAGCCAAGAAAAAGATCGTGCGATACATACGCAGTATTTT
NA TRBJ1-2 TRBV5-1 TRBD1 CASSADRGLTLYGYTF TGCGCCAGCAGCGCGGACAGGGGGCTAACTCTCTATGGCTACACCTTC
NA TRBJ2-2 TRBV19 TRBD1 CASSPTGRTNTGELFF TGTGCCAGTAGTCCGACAGGGCGCACGAACACCGGGGAGCTGTTTTTT
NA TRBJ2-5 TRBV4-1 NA CASSQVVTSQETQYF TGCGCCAGCAGCCAAGTTGTAACATCTCAAGAGACCCAGTACTTC
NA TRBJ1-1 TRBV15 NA CATSPDRGDGAFF TGTGCCACCAGCCCGGACCGGGGGGACGGGGCTTTCTTT
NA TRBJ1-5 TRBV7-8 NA CASSSRPIDRSNQPQHF TGTGCCAGCAGCTCCCGACCGATTGACAGGAGCAATCAGCCCCAGCATTTT
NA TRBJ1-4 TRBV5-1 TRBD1 CASRQTGGNEKLFF TGCGCCAGCAGACAAACAGGGGGGAATGAAAAACTGTTTTTT
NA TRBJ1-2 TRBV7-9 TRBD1 CASSHGQGPYTF TGTGCCAGCAGCCATGGACAGGGACCCTACACCTTC
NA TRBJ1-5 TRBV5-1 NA CASSLSSGANQPQHF TGCGCCAGCAGCTTGAGTTCAGGAGCAAATCAGCCCCAGCATTTT
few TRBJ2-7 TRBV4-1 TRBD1 CASSQKTGVLVEQYF TGCGCCAGCAGCCAAAAGACAGGGGTTTTGGTCGAGCAGTACTTC
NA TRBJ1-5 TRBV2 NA CASRNTPQSNQPQHF TGTGCCAGCAGAAACACGCCGCAAAGCAATCAGCCCCAGCATTTT
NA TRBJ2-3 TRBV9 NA CASSGRGVRTDTQYF TGTGCCAGCAGCGGCCGTGGGGTGCGCACAGATACGCAGTATTTT
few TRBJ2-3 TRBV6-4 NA CASSAGTSTDTQYF TGTGCCAGCAGTGCCGGGACTAGCACAGATACGCAGTATTTT
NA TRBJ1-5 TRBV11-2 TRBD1 CASSPLTGKGQPQHF TGTGCCAGCAGCCCACTGACAGGGAAGGGACAGCCCCAGCATTTT
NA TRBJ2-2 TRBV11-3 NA CASSPSGQNTGELFF TGTGCCAGCAGCCCGTCGGGACAGAACACCGGGGAGCTGTTTTTT
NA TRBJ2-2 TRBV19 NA CASSVWRQLNTGELFF TGTGCCAGTAGTGTGTGGCGGCAATTGAACACCGGGGAGCTGTTTTTT
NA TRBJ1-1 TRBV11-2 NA CASSLAGGTEAFF TGTGCCAGCAGCTTAGCGGGGGGCACTGAAGCTTTCTTT
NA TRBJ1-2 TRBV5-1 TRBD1 CASSLSGTDNYGYTF TGCGCCAGCAGCTTGTCTGGGACAGATAACTATGGCTACACCTTC
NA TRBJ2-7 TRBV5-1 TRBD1 CASSLDRAEYEQYF TGCGCCAGCAGCCTGGACAGGGCGGAGTACGAGCAGTACTTC
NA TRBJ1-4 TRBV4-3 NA CASSQWATNEKLFF TGCGCCAGCAGCCAATGGGCCACTAATGAAAAACTGTTTTTT
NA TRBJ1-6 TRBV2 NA CARRAANSPLHF TGTGCCAGGCGGGCCGCAAATTCACCCCTCCACTTT
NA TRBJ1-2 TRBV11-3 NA CASSLDRQNYGYTF TGTGCCAGCAGCTTAGATCGGCAGAACTATGGCTACACCTTC
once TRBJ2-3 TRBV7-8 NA CASSLRGADTQYF TGTGCCAGCAGTCTGAGGGGGGCAGATACGCAGTATTTT
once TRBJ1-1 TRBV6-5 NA CASSYSAVTTEAFF TGTGCCAGCAGTTACTCTGCGGTAACCACTGAAGCTTTCTTT
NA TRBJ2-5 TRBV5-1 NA CASSLGFGASQETQYF TGCGCCAGCAGCTTGGGATTCGGGGCCAGCCAAGAGACCCAGTACTTC